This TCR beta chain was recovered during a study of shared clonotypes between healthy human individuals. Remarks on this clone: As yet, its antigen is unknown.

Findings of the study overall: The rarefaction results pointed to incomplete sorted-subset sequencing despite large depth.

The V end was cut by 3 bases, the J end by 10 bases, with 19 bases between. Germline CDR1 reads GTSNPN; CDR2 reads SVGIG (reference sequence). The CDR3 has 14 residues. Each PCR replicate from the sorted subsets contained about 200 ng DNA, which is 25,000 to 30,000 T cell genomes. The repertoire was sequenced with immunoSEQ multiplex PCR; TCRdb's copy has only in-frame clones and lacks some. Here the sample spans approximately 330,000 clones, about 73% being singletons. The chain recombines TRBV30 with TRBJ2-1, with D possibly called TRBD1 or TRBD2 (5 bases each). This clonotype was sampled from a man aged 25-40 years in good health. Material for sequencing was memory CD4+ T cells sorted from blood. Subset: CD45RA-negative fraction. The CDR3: CAWRAPPAREEQFF. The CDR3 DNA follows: TGTGCCTGGAGGGCCCCCCCGGCCAGGGAGGAGCAGTTCTTC.